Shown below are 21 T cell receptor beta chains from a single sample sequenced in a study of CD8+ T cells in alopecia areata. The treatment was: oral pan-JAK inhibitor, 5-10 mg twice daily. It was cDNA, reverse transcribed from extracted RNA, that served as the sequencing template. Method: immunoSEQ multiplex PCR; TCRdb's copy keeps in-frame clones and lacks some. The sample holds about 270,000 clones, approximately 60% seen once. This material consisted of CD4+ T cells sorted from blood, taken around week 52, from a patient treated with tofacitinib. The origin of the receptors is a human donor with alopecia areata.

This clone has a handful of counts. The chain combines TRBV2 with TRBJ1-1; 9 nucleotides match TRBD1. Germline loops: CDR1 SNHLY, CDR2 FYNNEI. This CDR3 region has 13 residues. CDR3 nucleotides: TGTGCTTCTCGCGGGGACAGGGCGTCTGAAGCTTTCTTT. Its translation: CASRGDRASEAFF.

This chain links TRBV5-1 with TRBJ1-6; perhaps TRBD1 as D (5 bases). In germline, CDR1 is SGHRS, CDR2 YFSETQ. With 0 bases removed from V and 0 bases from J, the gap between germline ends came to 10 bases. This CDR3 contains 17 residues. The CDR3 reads CASSLEWGDSYNSPLHF. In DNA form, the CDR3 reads TGCGCCAGCAGCTTGGAGTGGGGGGACTCCTATAATTCACCCCTCCACTTT.

The CDR3 DNA reads as TGTGCCACTACCAAGACAGGCAACGGGGCCAACGTCCTGACTTTC. Translated, it gives CATTKTGNGANVLTF. The chain recombines TRBV6-6 with TRBJ2-6; possibly TRBD1 for D (6 bases). Trimming stripped 10 bases from V and 4 bases from J, with 17 bases between. The CDR3 sequence is 15 residues long. Germline V lookup: CDR1 MNHNY, CDR2 SVGAGI (reference sequence).

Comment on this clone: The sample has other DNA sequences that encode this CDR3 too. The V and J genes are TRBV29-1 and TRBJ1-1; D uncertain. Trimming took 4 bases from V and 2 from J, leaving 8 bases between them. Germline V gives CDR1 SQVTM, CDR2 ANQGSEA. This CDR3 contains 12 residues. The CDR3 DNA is TGCAGCGTTGTCCGGGGTAACACTGAAGCTTTCTTT. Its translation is CSVVRGNTEAFF.

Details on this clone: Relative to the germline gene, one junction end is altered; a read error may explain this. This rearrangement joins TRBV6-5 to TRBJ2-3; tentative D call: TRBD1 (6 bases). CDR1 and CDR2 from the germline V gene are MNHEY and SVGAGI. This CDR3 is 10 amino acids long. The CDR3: CASSYPGVEF. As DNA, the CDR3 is TGTGCCAGCAGTTACCCAGGGGTTGAATTT.

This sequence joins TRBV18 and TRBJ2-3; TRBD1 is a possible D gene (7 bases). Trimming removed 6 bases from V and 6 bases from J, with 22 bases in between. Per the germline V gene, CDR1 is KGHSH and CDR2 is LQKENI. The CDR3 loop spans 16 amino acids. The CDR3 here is CASSRGQPASGDTQYF. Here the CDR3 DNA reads TGTGCCAGCTCGCGGGGACAGCCGGCCTCGGGCGATACGCAGTATTTT.

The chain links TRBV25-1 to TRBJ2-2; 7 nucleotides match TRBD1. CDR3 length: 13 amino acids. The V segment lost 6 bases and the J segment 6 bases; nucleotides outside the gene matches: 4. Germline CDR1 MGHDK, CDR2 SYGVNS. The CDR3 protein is CASSKQGPGELFF. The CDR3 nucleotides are TGTGCCAGCAGCAAACAGGGGCCCGGGGAGCTGTTTTTT.

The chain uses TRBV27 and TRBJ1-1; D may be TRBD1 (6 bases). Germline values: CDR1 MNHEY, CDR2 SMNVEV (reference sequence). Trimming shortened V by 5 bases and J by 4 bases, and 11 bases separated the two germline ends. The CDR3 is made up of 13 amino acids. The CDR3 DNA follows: TGTGCCAGCAGTCAACAGGGTTTCACTGAAGCTTTCTTT. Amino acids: CASSQQGFTEAFF.

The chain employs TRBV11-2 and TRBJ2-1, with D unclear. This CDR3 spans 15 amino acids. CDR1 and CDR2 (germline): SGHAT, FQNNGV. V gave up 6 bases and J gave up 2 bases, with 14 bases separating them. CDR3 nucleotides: TGTGCCAGCAGACGGTTTTGGCAGCCCTACAATGAGCAGTTCTTC. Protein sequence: CASRRFWQPYNEQFF.

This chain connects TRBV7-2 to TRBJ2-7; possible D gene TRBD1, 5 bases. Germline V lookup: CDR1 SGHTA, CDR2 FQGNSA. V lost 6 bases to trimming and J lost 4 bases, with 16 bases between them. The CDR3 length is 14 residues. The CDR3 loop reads CASRLSTGEYEQYF. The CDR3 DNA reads TGTGCCAGCAGGTTAAGTACAGGAGAGTACGAGCAGTACTTC.

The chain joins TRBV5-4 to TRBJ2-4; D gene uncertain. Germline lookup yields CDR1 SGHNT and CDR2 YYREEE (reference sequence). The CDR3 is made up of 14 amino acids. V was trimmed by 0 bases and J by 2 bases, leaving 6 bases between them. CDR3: CASSLGGTKNIQYF. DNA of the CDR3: TGTGCCAGCAGCTTGGGGGGAACCAAAAACATTCAGTACTTC.

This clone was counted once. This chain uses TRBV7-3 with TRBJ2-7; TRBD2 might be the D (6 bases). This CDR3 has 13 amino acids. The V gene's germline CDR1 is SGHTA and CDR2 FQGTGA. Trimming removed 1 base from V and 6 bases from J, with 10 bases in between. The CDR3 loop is CASSLRPEGEQYF. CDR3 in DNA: TGTGCCAGCAGCTTAAGGCCGGAGGGCGAGCAGTACTTC.

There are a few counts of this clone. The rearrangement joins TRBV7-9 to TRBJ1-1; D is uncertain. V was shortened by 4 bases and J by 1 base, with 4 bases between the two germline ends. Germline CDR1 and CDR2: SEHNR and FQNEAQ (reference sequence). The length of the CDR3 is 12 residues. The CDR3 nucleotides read TGTGCCAGCAGCTGGTCGAACACTGAAGCTTTCTTT. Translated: CASSWSNTEAFF.

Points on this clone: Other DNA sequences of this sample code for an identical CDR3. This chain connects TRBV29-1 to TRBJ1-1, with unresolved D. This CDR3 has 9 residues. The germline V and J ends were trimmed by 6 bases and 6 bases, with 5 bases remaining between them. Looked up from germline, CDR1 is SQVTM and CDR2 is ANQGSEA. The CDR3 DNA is TGCAGCGTCGGGCCTGAAGCTTTCTTT. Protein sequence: CSVGPEAFF.

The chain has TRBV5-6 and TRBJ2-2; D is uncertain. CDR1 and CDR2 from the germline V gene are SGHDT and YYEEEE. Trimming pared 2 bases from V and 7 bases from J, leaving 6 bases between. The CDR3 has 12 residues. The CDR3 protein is CASSLRVGELFF. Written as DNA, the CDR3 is TGTGCCAGCAGCTTAAGGGTCGGGGAGCTGTTTTTT.

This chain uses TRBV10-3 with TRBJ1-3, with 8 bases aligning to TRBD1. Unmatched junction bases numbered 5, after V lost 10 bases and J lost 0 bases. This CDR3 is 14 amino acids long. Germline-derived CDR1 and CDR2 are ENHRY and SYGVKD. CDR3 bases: TGTGCCACCCTACAGGGGGACTCTGGAAACACCATATATTTT. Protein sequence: CATLQGDSGNTIYF.

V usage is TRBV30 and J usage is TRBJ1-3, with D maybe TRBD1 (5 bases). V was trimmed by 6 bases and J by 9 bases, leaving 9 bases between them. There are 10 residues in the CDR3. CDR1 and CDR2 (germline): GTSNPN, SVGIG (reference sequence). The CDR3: CACGAPTIYF. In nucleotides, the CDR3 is TGTGCCTGTGGGGCTCCCACCATATATTTT. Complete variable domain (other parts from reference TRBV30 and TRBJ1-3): SQTIHQWPATLVQPVGSPLSLECTVEGTSNPNLYWYRQAAGRGLQLLFYSVGIGQISSEVPQNLSASRPQDRQFILSSKKLLLSDSGFYLCACGAPTIYFGEGSWLTVV.

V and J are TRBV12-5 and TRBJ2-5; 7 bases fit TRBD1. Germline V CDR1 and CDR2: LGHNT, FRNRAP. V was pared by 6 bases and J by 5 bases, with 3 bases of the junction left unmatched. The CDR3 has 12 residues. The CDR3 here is CASGTTGETQYF. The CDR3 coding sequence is TGTGCTAGTGGCACGACAGGGGAGACCCAGTACTTC.

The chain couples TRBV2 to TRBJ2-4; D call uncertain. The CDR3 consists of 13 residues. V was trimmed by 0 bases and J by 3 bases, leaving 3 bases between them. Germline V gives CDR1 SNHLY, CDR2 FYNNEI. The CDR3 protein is CASSEALKNIQYF. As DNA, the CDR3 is TGTGCCAGCAGTGAAGCGCTCAAAAACATTCAGTACTTC. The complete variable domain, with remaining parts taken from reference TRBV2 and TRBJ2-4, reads EPEVTQTPSHQVTQMGQEVILRCVPISNHLYFYWYRQILGQKVEFLVSFYNNEISEKSEIFDDQFSVERPDGSNFTLKIRSTKLEDSAMYFCASSEALKNIQYFGAGTRLSVL.

The CDR3 DNA sequence: TGTGCCAGCAGTCCGGACCCGGGCCAATACAATGAGCAGTTCTTC. This sequence encodes CASSPDPGQYNEQFF. V gene TRBV4-2 combines with J gene TRBJ2-1; D remains unclear. Germline assignment: CDR1 LGHNA and CDR2 YNFKEQ. The CDR3 runs to 15 residues. The ends were cut back, 6 bases at V and 4 bases at J, with 16 bases in the middle.

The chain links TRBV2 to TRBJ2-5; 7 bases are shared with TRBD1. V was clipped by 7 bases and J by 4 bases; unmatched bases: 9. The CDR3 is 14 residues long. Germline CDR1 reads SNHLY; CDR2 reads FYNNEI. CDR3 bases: TGTGCCAGCACTCCGACAGGGCGGTTAGAGACCCAGTACTTC. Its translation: CASTPTGRLETQYF.